This T cell receptor (beta chain) originates from a study of control samples from healthy donors and cancer patients. The repertoire was sequenced with immunoSEQ multiplex PCR; TCRdb's copy has only in-frame clones and lacks some. The data show 120,000 or so clones, about 95% seen once. The germline V and J ends were trimmed by 2 bases and 1 base, with 5 bases remaining between them. The CDR3 sequence is 13 residues long. Germline lookup yields CDR1 LNHDA and CDR2 SQIVND (reference sequence). Sequenced input: blood. The receptor comes from a man younger than 40 in good health. J is TRBJ2-5 and V is TRBV19, with unresolved D. The DNA of the CDR3 is TGTGCCAGTAGTATAAGTCCCCAAGAGACCCAGTACTTC. The encoded protein is CASSISPQETQYF.